Listed below are T cell receptor beta chains from one sample, sequenced in a study of cytomegalovirus exposure and HLA in healthy donors. Repertoires were generated with immunoSEQ multiplex PCR, while TCRdb's copy carries only in-frame clones and drops some. The sample shows around 100,000 clones, 79% of them seen only once. Sequencing was done on a sample of PBMCs. These receptors originate from a man over 45 in good health and CMV-seropositive. Each CDR3 is given with its conserved first and last residue. Fields, in order: CDR3 length, V gene, J gene, D gene, clone size, CDR3 DNA, CDR3 protein. D genes are given only for firm matches. A row's size may be missing; if present it is once, few, many or a size class.

>14|TRBV5-4|TRBJ2-1|NA|NA
TGTGCCAGCAGCCCGACTCAATCCTACAATGAGCAGTTCTTC
CASSPTQSYNEQFF
>15|TRBV28|TRBJ2-3|TRBD1|NA
TGTGCCAGCAGCTCATCGGACAGGGGTACAGATACGCAGTATTTT
CASSSSDRGTDTQYF
>15|TRBV10-1|TRBJ2-2|TRBD2|NA
TGCGCCAGCAGTCCGCGGGAGCGCAACACCGGGGAGCTGTTTTTT
CASSPRERNTGELFF
>15|TRBV4-1|TRBJ2-2|NA|NA
TGCGCCAGCAGCCGCCCGGGAACAGACACCGGGGAGCTGTTTTTT
CASSRPGTDTGELFF
>20|TRBV27|TRBJ2-5|TRBD2|few
TGTGCCAGCAGTTTAGTCAGGCCATTGGGGGGGACTAGCGTTCAAGAGACCCAGTACTTC
CASSLVRPLGGTSVQETQYF
>15|TRBV7-9|TRBJ2-2|TRBD1|NA
TGTTCCAGCAGCTTCGACAGGGGCTGGACCGGGGAGCTGTTTTTT
CSSSFDRGWTGELFF
>12|TRBV29-1|TRBJ1-2|NA|NA
TGCAGCGTTGATTTGGGCTTCCATGGCTACACCTTC
CSVDLGFHGYTF
>13|TRBV28|TRBJ2-4|NA|NA
TGTGCCAGCAGTTTACTAGCTCGGGACATTCAGTACTTC
CASSLLARDIQYF
>16|TRBV6-4|TRBJ2-3|TRBD1|NA
TGTGCCAGCAGACCGACAGGGTCGCATGGCACAGATACGCAGTATTTT
CASRPTGSHGTDTQYF
>15|TRBV18|TRBJ2-2|TRBD1|NA
TGTGCCAGCTCACCCGGGACAGGGGACACCGGGGAGCTGTTTTTT
CASSPGTGDTGELFF
>12|TRBV13|TRBJ1-4|NA|NA
TGTGCCAGCAGCTTACGGAATGAAAAACTGTTTTTT
CASSLRNEKLFF
>12|TRBV5-1|TRBJ1-6|TRBD1|NA
TGCGCCTACCAGGGGGATGGGACACCCCTCCACTTT
CAYQGDGTPLHF